The 7 T cell receptor beta chains below come from one sample, sequenced in a study of identical twins. TCRdb called the 5' RACE reads again in MiXCR, with one record for every CDR3 protein. The repertoire holds 600,000 to 850,000 distinct CDR3 sequences, with roughly 18% as singletons. This same sample was also taken into another study, of T cells expressing NK-cell markers.

Sample: PBMCs. Source of these receptors: a woman under 30 in good health.

In its sample, this clonotype was seen a few times. Here the CDR3 reads CASSLSPGGQTEAFF. The CDR3 region has the DNA TGCGCCAGCAGCTTATCCCCCGGGGGTCAGACTGAAGCTTTCTTT. The V and J genes are TRBV5-1 and TRBJ1-1, with a possible D match to TRBD1 (5 bases). Germline lookup yields CDR1 SGHRS and CDR2 YFSETQ. The CDR3 loop spans 15 amino acids. V gave up 2 bases and J gave up 5 bases, with 16 bases separating them.

J is TRBJ2-1 and V is TRBV5-1; no definite D call. This CDR3 has 14 amino acids. The germline V gene has CDR1 SGHRS and CDR2 YFSETQ. The ends were cut back, 4 bases at V and 7 bases at J, with 15 bases in the middle. CDR3 in amino acids: CASSLGEPLNEQFF. As DNA, the CDR3 is TGCGCCAGCAGCCTCGGAGAGCCTTTGAATGAGCAGTTCTTC.

The chain couples TRBV28 to TRBJ2-1; 7 nucleotides line up with TRBD1. CDR3 length: 16 residues. J lost 2 bases, V lost 5 bases, and 9 bases had no gene match. Germline CDR1 reads MDHEN; CDR2 reads SYDVKM. Here the CDR3 reads CASSPQVTGTYNEQFF. The CDR3 DNA reads TGTGCCAGCAGTCCCCAGGTGACAGGGACCTACAATGAGCAGTTCTTC.

The J gene is TRBJ2-5, the V gene TRBV2; D call uncertain. CDR3 size: 11 residues. Deletions cut 2 bases from V and 6 bases from J, with 4 bases between. Germline values: CDR1 SNHLY, CDR2 FYNNEI. CDR3 nucleotide sequence: TGTGCCAGCAGTGAATGGCAGACCCAGTACTTC. Translation: CASSEWQTQYF.

Many counts were recorded for this clonotype. The chain links TRBV12-3 or TRBV12-4 to TRBJ1-1, with D tentatively TRBD1 (6 bases). The CDR3 is 14 amino acids. V was cut by 2 bases and J by 4 bases, with 11 bases left in between. CDR3 protein: CASSLLGGATEAFF. In DNA form, the CDR3 reads TGTGCCAGCAGTTTATTAGGGGGAGCCACTGAAGCTTTCTTT.

This clonotype was seen a few times. The V gene is TRBV29-1, the J gene TRBJ1-2, with 9 bases lining up with TRBD1. The J segment lost 4 bases and the V segment lost 1 base, leaving 1 base of the junction unmatched. The germline CDR1 and CDR2 sequences are SQVTM and ANQGSEA. The CDR3 contains 13 residues. The CDR3 loop is CSVEAGQGYGYTF. The CDR3 nucleotides read TGCAGCGTTGAAGCGGGACAGGGCTATGGCTACACCTTC.

CDR3 DNA: TGCAGTGCTAGTAGCGGGGGGGCTCCGGGCACAGATACGCAGTATTTT. Protein sequence: CSASSGGAPGTDTQYF. This chain joins TRBV20-1 and TRBJ2-3; 11 positions agree with TRBD2. The germline V gene has CDR1 DFQATT and CDR2 SNEGSKA (reference sequence). This CDR3 has 16 amino acids. Losses at the gene ends were 3 bases for V and 1 base for J; bases not matched to a gene: 6.